The 26 T cell receptor beta chains reported below all come from one sample, sequenced in a study of T cell responses to AZD1222 COVID-19 vaccine. Profiling relied on immunoSEQ multiplex PCR, and the TCRdb table lists in-frame clones only, not all of them. The profile shows roughly 120,000 clones, 88% of them singletons. Sequenced here: peripheral blood, sampled on day 0 of MenACWY control vaccination. Source of these receptors: an adult in good health.

V gene TRBV14 combines with J gene TRBJ1-6; TRBD1 might be the D (5 bases). Germline V gene data show CDR1 as SGHDN and CDR2 as FVKESK. The CDR3 is 15 residues long. V lost 1 base and J lost 10, with 14 bases in between. The CDR3 DNA reads as TGTGCCAGCAGCCAAGTTCGGGGCGTGGGCTCACCCCTCCACTTT. Its translation is CASSQVRGVGSPLHF.

This clone was counted a few times. The chain recombines TRBV6-5 with TRBJ2-1; TRBD2 agrees at 8 bases. This CDR3 contains 13 residues. V dropped 4 bases and J dropped 14; count of bases not matched to a gene: 10. CDR1 is MNHEY and CDR2 is SVGAGI in the germline V gene. The chain's CDR3 is CASSSPYGTREFF. The DNA of the CDR3 is TGTGCCAGCAGTTCCCCTTATGGGACTAGAGAGTTCTTC.

The chain uses TRBV5-1 and TRBJ2-5; weak D call: TRBD1 (6 bases). CDR3 length: 15 amino acids. The ends were cut back, 1 base at V and 2 bases at J, with 12 bases in the middle. Germline V lookup: CDR1 SGHRS, CDR2 YFSETQ. The CDR3 is CASSLTGQEQETQYF. In DNA form, the CDR3 reads TGCGCCAGCAGCTTGACAGGGCAGGAGCAAGAGACCCAGTACTTC.

CDR3 residues: CASSLLGTENSPLHF. DNA for the CDR3: TGTGCCAGCAGCTTACTAGGGACTGAAAATTCACCCCTCCACTTT. The chain links TRBV7-9 to TRBJ1-6, with TRBD1 as a possible D gene (5 bases). Germline V gene data show CDR1 as SEHNR and CDR2 as FQNEAQ (reference sequence). The CDR3 consists of 15 residues. V lost 2 bases, J lost 7 bases, and 12 bases lay in between.

The J gene is TRBJ2-2, the V gene TRBV5-4; TRBD2 agrees at 8 bases. This CDR3 contains 14 residues. V trimming: 4 bases; J trimming: 6 bases; junction bases outside the gene matches: 5. Germline V gene data show CDR1 as SGHNT and CDR2 as YYREEE (reference sequence). The CDR3 loop reads CASSRGLVSGELFF. The CDR3 DNA sequence: TGTGCCAGCAGCCGGGGACTAGTCTCCGGGGAGCTGTTTTTT. The full variable domain, in which reference TRBV5-4 and TRBJ2-2 provide the parts outside the CDR3, is ETGVTQSPTHLIKTRGQQVTLRCSSQSGHNTVSWYQQALGQGPQFIFQYYREEENGRGNFPPRFSGLQFPNYSSELNVNALELDDSALYLCASSRGLVSGELFFGEGSRLTVL.

This chain joins TRBV5-4 and TRBJ1-2; 7 bases align to TRBD1. Germline V gene data show CDR1 as SGHNT and CDR2 as YYREEE (reference sequence). Trimming cost V 6 bases and J 5 bases; bases outside gene matches: 4. The CDR3 totals 12 residues. The CDR3 loop is CASNGRGYGYTF. CDR3 in DNA: TGTGCCAGCAACGGCAGGGGGTATGGCTACACCTTC. Drawing the rest from reference TRBV5-4 and TRBJ1-2, the complete variable domain is ETGVTQSPTHLIKTRGQQVTLRCSSQSGHNTVSWYQQALGQGPQFIFQYYREEENGRGNFPPRFSGLQFPNYSSELNVNALELDDSALYLCASNGRGYGYTFGSGTRLTVV.

The chain uses TRBV4-1 and TRBJ2-7, with TRBD1 identical over 7 bases. The V and J ends lost 4 bases and 7 bases, in that order; junction bases with no gene match: 10. The CDR3 extends over 14 amino acids. CDR1 and CDR2 (germline): MGHRA, YSYEKL. The CDR3 bases are TGCGCCAGCAGCCGAGAAGAGGGGGCGACGGAGCAGTACTTC. Encoded protein: CASSREEGATEQYF.

The chain combines TRBV28 with TRBJ1-5; tentative D call: TRBD1 (5 bases). Germline loops: CDR1 MDHEN, CDR2 SYDVKM. There are 16 residues in the CDR3. V lost 6 bases and J lost 3, with 18 bases in between. The CDR3 loop is CASRLQTGTDNQPQHF. CDR3 bases: TGTGCCAGCAGACTCCAGACCGGGACGGACAATCAGCCCCAGCATTTT.

CDR3 DNA sequence: TGCGCCAGCAGCACAAATAGGGGTTTGAACACTGAAGCTTTCTTT. The encoded protein is CASSTNRGLNTEAFF. This sequence joins TRBV5-1 and TRBJ1-1; possibly TRBD1 for D (5 bases). This CDR3 is 15 amino acids long. V was clipped by 4 bases and J by 0 bases, with 13 bases between them. Germline assignment: CDR1 SGHRS and CDR2 YFSETQ. Full variable domain (missing parts from reference TRBV5-1 and TRBJ1-1): KAGVTQTPRYLIKTRGQQVTLSCSPISGHRSVSWYQQTPGQGLQFLFEYFSETQRNKGNFPGRFSGRQFSNSRSEMNVSTLELGDSALYLCASSTNRGLNTEAFFGQGTRLTVV.

V is TRBV30 and J is TRBJ1-2; the D is unclear. Germline CDR1 reads GTSNPN; CDR2 reads SVGIG (reference sequence). The CDR3 has 13 amino acids. V was cut by 0 bases and J by 6 bases, with 11 bases left in between. This chain's CDR3 is CAWSVGGGNGYTF. The CDR3 DNA is TGTGCCTGGAGTGTAGGCGGAGGGAATGGCTACACCTTC.

J is TRBJ1-1 and V is TRBV21-1. TRBV21-1 is a known pseudogene. CDR3 length: 14 amino acids. The CDR3, as DNA: TGTGCCAGCAGCAAAGGGGGGATAGACACTGAAGCTTTCTTT. The encoded protein is CASSKGGIDTEAFF.

The chain couples TRBV19 to TRBJ1-6; no firm D call. CDR1 LNHDA and CDR2 SQIVND come from the germline V gene (reference sequence). The CDR3 contains 16 residues. Trimming took off 6 bases at V and 7 bases at J, with 19 bases between the two ends. The CDR3 DNA reads as TGTGCCAGTAGCCTACTAGATATTGACGGGAATTCACCCCTCCACTTT. It codes for CASSLLDIDGNSPLHF. Looking up the rest from reference TRBV19 and TRBJ1-6 gives the full variable domain: DGGITQSPKYLFRKEGQNVTLSCEQNLNHDAMYWYRQDPGQGLRLIYYSQIVNDFQKGDIAEGYSVSREKKESFPLTVTSAQKNPTAFYLCASSLLDIDGNSPLHFGNGTRLTVT.

The chain has TRBV5-1 and TRBJ2-7, with D possibly being TRBD1 or TRBD2 (6 bases each). The CDR3 length is 14 residues. Germline values: CDR1 SGHRS, CDR2 YFSETQ. V lost 0 bases and J 5 bases, leaving 12 bases between the germline ends. As DNA, the CDR3 is TGCGCCAGCAGCTTGGATCCGGGGGCGAACGAGCAGTACTTC. Its protein is CASSLDPGANEQYF.

The chain employs TRBV29-1 and TRBJ2-7; possible D gene TRBD2, 5 bases. This CDR3 is 12 amino acids long. Trimming removed 7 bases at V and 6 bases at J, with 16 bases between. Germline values: CDR1 SQVTM, CDR2 ANQGSEA. Here the CDR3 reads CSAGKAGGEQYF. CDR3 bases: TGCAGCGCCGGGAAGGCGGGTGGCGAGCAGTACTTC.

This clone came up once. The chain combines TRBV11-3 with TRBJ2-7; 11 nucleotides agree with TRBD2. With V trimmed by 10 bases and J by 1 base, 9 bases remained unmatched. This CDR3 is built from 15 residues. Looked up from germline, CDR1 is SGHNT and CDR2 is YENEEA. The CDR3 DNA reads as TGTGCCAACCAAGAGACTAGCGGGACATCCTACGAGCAGTACTTC. Protein product: CANQETSGTSYEQYF.

Worth noting for this clone: One junction end does not reproduce the germline sequence, and a read error may be involved. This chain's CDR3 is CASSMGNTNTQYF. CDR3 sequence (DNA): TGTGCCAGTTCGATGGGCAACACAAATACGCAGTATTTT. This rearrangement joins TRBV19 to TRBJ2-3; D not certain. CDR1 LNHDA and CDR2 SQIVND come from the germline V gene (reference sequence). The CDR3 has 13 residues.

A single count supports this clone. The V and J genes are TRBV18 and TRBJ2-3, with D possibly matching TRBD2 (6 bases). Germline loops: CDR1 KGHSH, CDR2 LQKENI. V dropped 6 bases and J dropped 1 base, with 20 bases sitting between them. This CDR3 has 17 residues. CDR3 nucleotides: TGTGCCAGCTCGCGGGGTCGATTAGCCCATGGCACAGATACGCAGTATTTT. Amino acids: CASSRGRLAHGTDTQYF.

V usage is TRBV6-5 and J usage is TRBJ2-2; 11 positions match TRBD2. With 4 bases clipped from V and 2 bases from J, the junction kept 3 bases outside the gene matches. The CDR3 has 16 residues. The germline V gene encodes CDR1 MNHEY and CDR2 SVGAGI. CDR3 loop: CASSLLAGVNTGELFF. The CDR3 nucleotides read TGTGCCAGCAGTTTACTAGCGGGGGTAAACACCGGGGAGCTGTTTTTT.

The gene calls are TRBV3-1 (or the pseudogene TRBV3-2) and TRBJ2-1, with 11 bases fitting TRBD2. The germline gives CDR1 LGHDT, CDR2 YNNKEL (reference sequence). The CDR3 consists of 15 residues. V shed 6 bases and J 4 bases; nucleotides not matched to a gene: 5. This CDR3 reads CASRIGLAGYNEQFF. The CDR3 DNA follows: TGTGCCAGCAGAATTGGACTAGCGGGTTACAATGAGCAGTTCTTC.

The J gene is TRBJ1-5, the V gene TRBV27; D is possibly TRBD1 (5 bases). CDR3 size: 15 residues. Germline V CDR1 and CDR2: MNHEY, SMNVEV (reference sequence). V lost 2 bases to trimming and J lost 0 bases, with 8 bases between them. The CDR3 region is CASSLGRASNQPQHF. CDR3 coding DNA: TGTGCCAGCAGTTTAGGCAGGGCTAGCAATCAGCCCCAGCATTTT.

The J gene is TRBJ1-5, the V gene TRBV20-1; D is unclear. V gave up 3 bases and J gave up 4 bases, with 7 bases separating them. The CDR3 runs to 12 residues. CDR1 DFQATT and CDR2 SNEGSKA come from the germline V gene (reference sequence). The CDR3 DNA reads TGCAGTGCTAGTGGGCCGAATCAGCCCCAGCATTTT. It codes for CSASGPNQPQHF.

The V and J genes are TRBV6-5 and TRBJ1-2, with TRBD1 identical over 8 bases. V shed 5 bases, J shed 4 bases, and the junction held 6 bases outside the gene matches. CDR1 and CDR2 from the germline V gene are MNHEY and SVGAGI. The CDR3 length is 14 residues. The CDR3 sequence: CASSQGTGSYGYTF. In DNA, the CDR3 is TGTGCCAGCAGTCAGGGGACAGGCTCCTATGGCTACACCTTC.

V gene TRBV30 combines with J gene TRBJ2-7; D gene ambiguous. This CDR3 is built from 12 residues. Germline CDR1 and CDR2: GTSNPN and SVGIG (reference sequence). V was trimmed by 0 bases and J by 5 bases, leaving 8 bases between them. The CDR3 region is CAWSVPTHEQYF. The CDR3 region has the DNA TGTGCCTGGAGTGTCCCGACACACGAGCAGTACTTC.

The J gene is TRBJ2-5, the V gene TRBV6-5; D tentatively fits TRBD1 or TRBD2 (5 bases each). V was pared by 8 bases and J by 7 bases, with 20 bases between. Germline V gene sequence: CDR1 MNHEY, CDR2 SVGAGI. The CDR3 is 14 amino acids. CDR3 amino acids: CASVSGTHLGTQYF. The CDR3 DNA is TGTGCCAGCGTCTCCGGGACGCACTTGGGGACCCAGTACTTC.

The chain couples TRBV10-1 to TRBJ2-1, with D unresolved. Germline V CDR1 and CDR2: WNHNN, SYGVQD (reference sequence). Trimming removed 3 bases from V and 6 bases from J, with 9 bases in between. CDR3 length: 13 amino acids. Here the CDR3 reads CASSDDLSNEQFF. The CDR3 DNA reads TGCGCCAGCAGTGATGACCTGTCCAATGAGCAGTTCTTC.

V and J are TRBV10-1 and TRBJ1-5; tentative D call: TRBD1 (5 bases). Germline V lookup: CDR1 WNHNN, CDR2 SYGVQD (reference sequence). The CDR3 loop spans 13 amino acids. Trimming took 7 bases from V and 5 from J, leaving 12 bases between them. CDR3 residues: CASIQGNHQPQHF. DNA for the CDR3: TGCGCCAGCATTCAGGGTAACCATCAGCCCCAGCATTTT.